This T cell receptor (beta chain) stems from a study of human versus mouse CDR3 diversity and MHC coevolution. With 7 bases removed from V and 3 bases from J, the gap between germline ends came to 18 bases. CDR3 size: 15 residues. Germline assignment: CDR1 MNHEY and CDR2 SMNVEV (reference sequence). The table came from immunoSEQ multiplex PCR; TCRdb's copy has only in-frame clones and leaves some out. The sample records tens of thousands of clones, 93% being singletons. Sequencing used naive CD4+ T cells from blood. Subset reported: CD45RO-negative CD62L-positive naive CD4 T cells. The chain links TRBV27 to TRBJ1-1, with a possible D match to TRBD1 (6 bases). The clonotype was recovered from a person aged 25 to 69 in good health. CDR3 sequence: CASTPYPGVDTEAFF. CDR3 bases: TGTGCCAGCACCCCTTACCCAGGGGTCGACACTGAAGCTTTCTTT.